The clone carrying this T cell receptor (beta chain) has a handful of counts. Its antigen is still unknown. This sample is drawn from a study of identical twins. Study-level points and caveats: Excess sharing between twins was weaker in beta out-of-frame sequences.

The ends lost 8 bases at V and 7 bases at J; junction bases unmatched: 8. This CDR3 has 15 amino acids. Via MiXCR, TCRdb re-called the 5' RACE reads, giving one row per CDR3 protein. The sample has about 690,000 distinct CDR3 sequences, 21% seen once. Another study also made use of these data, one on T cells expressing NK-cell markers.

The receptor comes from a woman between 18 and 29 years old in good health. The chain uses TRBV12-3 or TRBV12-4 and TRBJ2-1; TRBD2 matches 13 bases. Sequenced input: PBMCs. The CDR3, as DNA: TGTGCCAGCGGTCCCGGGACTAGCGGGGCGAATGAGCAGTTCTTC. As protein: CASGPGTSGANEQFF.